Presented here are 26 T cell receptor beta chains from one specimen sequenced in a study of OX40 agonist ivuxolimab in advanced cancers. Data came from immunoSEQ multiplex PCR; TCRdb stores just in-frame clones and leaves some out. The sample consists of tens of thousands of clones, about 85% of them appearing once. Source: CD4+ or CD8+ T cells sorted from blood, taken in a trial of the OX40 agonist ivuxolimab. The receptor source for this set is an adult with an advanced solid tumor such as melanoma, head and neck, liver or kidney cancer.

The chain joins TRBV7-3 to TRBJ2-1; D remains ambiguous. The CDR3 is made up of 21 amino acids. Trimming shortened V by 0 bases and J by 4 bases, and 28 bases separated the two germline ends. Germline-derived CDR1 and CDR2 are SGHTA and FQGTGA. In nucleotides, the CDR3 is TGTGCCAGCAGCTTAACGGGCGTCGGCGGAGCACCCTTCGGTGGTTACAATGAGCAGTTCTTC. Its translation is CASSLTGVGGAPFGGYNEQFF.

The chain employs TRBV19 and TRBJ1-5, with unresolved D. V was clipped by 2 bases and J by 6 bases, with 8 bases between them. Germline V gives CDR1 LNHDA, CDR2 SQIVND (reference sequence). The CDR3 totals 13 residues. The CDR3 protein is CASSIQVTQPQHF. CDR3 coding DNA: TGTGCCAGTAGTATACAGGTAACTCAGCCCCAGCATTTT.

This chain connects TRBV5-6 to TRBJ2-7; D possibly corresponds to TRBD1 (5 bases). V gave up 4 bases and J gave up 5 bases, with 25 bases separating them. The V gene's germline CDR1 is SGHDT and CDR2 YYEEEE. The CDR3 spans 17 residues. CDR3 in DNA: TGTGCCAGCAGCCCCCTGGGTGGCAGGGCCTTTTTAAACGAGCAGTACTTC. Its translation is CASSPLGGRAFLNEQYF.

DNA of the CDR3: TGTGCCAGCAGTGGGGACAGCCTCCGTGGCTACACCTTC. Protein sequence: CASSGDSLRGYTF. V gene TRBV25-1 combines with J gene TRBJ1-2; TRBD1 matches at 7 bases. Germline assignment: CDR1 MGHDK and CDR2 SYGVNS. CDR3 length: 13 residues. J was trimmed by 7 bases and V by 4 bases; bases with no gene match: 6.

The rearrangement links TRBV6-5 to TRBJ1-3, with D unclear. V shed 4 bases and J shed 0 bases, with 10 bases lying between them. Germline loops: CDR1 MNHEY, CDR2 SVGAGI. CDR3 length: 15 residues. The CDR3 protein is CASSLTGLSGNTIYF. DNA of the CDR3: TGTGCCAGCAGTTTGACCGGACTCTCTGGAAACACCATATATTTT.

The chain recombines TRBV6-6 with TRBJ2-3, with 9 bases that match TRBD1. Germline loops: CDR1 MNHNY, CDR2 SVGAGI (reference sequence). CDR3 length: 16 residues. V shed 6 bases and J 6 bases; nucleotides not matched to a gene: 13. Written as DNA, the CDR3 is TGTGCCAGCAGCTATGGACAGGGGTGGGGGATGGATACGCAGTATTTT. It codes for CASSYGQGWGMDTQYF.

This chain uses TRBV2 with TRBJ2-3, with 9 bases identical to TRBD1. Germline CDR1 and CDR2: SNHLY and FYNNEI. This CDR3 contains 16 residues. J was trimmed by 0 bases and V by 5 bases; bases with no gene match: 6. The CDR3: CASSKNRGPSTDTQYF. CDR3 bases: TGTGCCAGCAGTAAAAACAGGGGGCCTAGCACAGATACGCAGTATTTT.

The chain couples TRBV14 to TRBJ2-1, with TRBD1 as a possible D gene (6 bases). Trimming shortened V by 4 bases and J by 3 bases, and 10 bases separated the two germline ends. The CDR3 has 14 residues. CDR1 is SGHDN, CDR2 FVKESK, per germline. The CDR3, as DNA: TGTGCCAGCAGCCCTAGGGGGTACTACAATGAGCAGTTCTTC. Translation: CASSPRGYYNEQFF.

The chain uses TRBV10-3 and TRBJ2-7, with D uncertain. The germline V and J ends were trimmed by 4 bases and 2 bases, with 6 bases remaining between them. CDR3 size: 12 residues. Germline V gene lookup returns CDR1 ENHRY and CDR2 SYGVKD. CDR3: CAISGKAYEQYF. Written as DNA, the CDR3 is TGTGCCATCAGTGGTAAGGCCTACGAGCAGTACTTC.

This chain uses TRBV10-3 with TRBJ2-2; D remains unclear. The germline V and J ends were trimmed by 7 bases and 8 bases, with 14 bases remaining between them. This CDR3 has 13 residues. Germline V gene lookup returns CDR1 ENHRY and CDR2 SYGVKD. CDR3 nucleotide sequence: TGTGCCATCATGAGACCCCGGACGGGGGAGCTGTTTTTT. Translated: CAIMRPRTGELFF.

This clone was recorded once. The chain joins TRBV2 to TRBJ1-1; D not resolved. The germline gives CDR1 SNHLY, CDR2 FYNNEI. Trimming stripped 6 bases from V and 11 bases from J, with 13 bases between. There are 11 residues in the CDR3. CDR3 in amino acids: CASSDPRGAFF. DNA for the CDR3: TGTGCCAGCAGCGACCCACGAGGGGCTTTCTTT.

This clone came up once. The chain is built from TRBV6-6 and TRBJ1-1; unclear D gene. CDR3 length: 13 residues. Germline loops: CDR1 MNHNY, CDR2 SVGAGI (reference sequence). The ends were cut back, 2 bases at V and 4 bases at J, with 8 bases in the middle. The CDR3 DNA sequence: TGTGCCAGCAGTTACCGGACGAGCACTGAAGCTTTCTTT. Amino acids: CASSYRTSTEAFF.

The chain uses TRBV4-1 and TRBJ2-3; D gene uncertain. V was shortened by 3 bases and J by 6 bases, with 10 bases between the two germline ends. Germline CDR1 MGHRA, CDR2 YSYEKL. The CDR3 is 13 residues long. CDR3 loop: CASSQPGRDTQYF. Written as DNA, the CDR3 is TGCGCCAGCAGCCAGCCCGGAAGGGATACGCAGTATTTT.

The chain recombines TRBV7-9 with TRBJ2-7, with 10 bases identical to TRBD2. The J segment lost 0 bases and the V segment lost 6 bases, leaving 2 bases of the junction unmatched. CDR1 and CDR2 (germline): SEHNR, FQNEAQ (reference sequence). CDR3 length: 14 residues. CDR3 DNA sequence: TGTGCCAGCAGTCCTAGCGGGAGCTCCTACGAGCAGTACTTC. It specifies CASSPSGSSYEQYF.

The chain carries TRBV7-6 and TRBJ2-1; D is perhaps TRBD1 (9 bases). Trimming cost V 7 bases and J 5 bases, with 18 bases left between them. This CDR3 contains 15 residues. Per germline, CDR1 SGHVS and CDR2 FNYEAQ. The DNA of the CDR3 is TGTGCCAGCACCCCGGGGGGGACAGGGAACAATGAGCAGTTCTTC. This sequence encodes CASTPGGTGNNEQFF.

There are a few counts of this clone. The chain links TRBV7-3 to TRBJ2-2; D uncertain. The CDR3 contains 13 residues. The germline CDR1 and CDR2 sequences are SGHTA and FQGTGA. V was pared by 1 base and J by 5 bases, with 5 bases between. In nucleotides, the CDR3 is TGTGCCAGCAGCTTAATTGGTACCGGGGAGCTGTTTTTT. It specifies CASSLIGTGELFF.

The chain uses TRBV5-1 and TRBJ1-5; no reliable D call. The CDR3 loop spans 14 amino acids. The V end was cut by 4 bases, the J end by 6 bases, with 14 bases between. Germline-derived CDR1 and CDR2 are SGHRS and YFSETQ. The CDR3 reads CASSPGESGQPQHF. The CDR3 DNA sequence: TGCGCCAGCAGCCCCGGGGAATCGGGTCAGCCCCAGCATTTT.

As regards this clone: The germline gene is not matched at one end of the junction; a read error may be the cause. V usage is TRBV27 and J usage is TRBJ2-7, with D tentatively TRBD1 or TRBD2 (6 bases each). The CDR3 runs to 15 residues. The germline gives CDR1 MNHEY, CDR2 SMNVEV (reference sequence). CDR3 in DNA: TGTGCCAGCAGCTTATCGGGGTCAGGGGCGGGGGAGCAGTACTTC. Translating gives CASSLSGSGAGEQYF.

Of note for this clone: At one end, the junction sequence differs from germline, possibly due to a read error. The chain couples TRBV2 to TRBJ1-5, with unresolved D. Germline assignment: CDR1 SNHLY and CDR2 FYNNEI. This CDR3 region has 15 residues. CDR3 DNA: TGTGCCAGCGGTGAAAATAGCCATAGCAATCAGCCCCAGCATTTT. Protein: CASGENSHSNQPQHF.

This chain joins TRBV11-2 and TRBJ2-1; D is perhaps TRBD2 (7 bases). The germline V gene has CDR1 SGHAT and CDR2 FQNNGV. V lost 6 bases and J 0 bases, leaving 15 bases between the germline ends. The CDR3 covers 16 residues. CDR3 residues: CASRLLRGRSYNEQFF. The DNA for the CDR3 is TGTGCCAGCAGACTCCTGCGGGGGCGCTCCTACAATGAGCAGTTCTTC.

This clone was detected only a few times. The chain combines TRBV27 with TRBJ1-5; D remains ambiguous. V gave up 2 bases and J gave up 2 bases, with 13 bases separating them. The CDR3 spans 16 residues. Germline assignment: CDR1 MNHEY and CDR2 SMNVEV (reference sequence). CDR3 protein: CASSLVGSLGNQPQHF. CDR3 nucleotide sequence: TGTGCCAGCAGTTTAGTGGGGAGTCTTGGCAATCAGCCCCAGCATTTT.

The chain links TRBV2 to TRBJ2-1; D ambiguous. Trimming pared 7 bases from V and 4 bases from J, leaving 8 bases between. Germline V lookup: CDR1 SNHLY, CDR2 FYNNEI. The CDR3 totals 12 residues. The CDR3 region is CASNRVYNEQFF. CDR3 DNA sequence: TGTGCCAGCAATAGGGTTTACAATGAGCAGTTCTTC.

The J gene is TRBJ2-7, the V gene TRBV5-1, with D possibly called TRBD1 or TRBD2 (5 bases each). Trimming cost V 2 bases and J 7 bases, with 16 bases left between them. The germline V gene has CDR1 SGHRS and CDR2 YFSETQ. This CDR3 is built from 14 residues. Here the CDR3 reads CASSFLQGEGEQYF. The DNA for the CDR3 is TGCGCCAGCAGCTTTCTCCAGGGTGAGGGGGAGCAGTACTTC.

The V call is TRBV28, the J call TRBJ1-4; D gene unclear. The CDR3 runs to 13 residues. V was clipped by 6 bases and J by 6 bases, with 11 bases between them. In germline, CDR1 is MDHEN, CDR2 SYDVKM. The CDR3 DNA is TGTGCCAGCAGACCGTCAGTAGATGAAAAACTGTTTTTT. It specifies CASRPSVDEKLFF.

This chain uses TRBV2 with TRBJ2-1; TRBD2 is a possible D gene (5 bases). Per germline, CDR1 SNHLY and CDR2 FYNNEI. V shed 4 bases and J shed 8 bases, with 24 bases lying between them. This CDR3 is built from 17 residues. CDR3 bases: TGTGCCAGCAGTGTTGGACGGTGGGAGATTTTGAAAGATGAGCAGTTCTTC. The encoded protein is CASSVGRWEILKDEQFF.

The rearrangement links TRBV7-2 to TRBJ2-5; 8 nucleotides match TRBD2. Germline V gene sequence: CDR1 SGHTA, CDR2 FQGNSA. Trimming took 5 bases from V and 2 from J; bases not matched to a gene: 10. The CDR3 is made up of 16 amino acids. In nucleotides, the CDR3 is TGTGCCAGCAGCCTCTCGGGGGGGAGTGGACAAGAGACCCAGTACTTC. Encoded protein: CASSLSGGSGQETQYF. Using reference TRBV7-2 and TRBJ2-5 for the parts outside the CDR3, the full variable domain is GAGVSQSPSNKVTEKGKDVELRCDPISGHTALYWYRQSLGQGLEFLIYFQGNSAPDKSGLPSDRFSAERTGGSVSTLTIQRTQQEDSAVYLCASSLSGGSGQETQYFGPGTRLLVL.